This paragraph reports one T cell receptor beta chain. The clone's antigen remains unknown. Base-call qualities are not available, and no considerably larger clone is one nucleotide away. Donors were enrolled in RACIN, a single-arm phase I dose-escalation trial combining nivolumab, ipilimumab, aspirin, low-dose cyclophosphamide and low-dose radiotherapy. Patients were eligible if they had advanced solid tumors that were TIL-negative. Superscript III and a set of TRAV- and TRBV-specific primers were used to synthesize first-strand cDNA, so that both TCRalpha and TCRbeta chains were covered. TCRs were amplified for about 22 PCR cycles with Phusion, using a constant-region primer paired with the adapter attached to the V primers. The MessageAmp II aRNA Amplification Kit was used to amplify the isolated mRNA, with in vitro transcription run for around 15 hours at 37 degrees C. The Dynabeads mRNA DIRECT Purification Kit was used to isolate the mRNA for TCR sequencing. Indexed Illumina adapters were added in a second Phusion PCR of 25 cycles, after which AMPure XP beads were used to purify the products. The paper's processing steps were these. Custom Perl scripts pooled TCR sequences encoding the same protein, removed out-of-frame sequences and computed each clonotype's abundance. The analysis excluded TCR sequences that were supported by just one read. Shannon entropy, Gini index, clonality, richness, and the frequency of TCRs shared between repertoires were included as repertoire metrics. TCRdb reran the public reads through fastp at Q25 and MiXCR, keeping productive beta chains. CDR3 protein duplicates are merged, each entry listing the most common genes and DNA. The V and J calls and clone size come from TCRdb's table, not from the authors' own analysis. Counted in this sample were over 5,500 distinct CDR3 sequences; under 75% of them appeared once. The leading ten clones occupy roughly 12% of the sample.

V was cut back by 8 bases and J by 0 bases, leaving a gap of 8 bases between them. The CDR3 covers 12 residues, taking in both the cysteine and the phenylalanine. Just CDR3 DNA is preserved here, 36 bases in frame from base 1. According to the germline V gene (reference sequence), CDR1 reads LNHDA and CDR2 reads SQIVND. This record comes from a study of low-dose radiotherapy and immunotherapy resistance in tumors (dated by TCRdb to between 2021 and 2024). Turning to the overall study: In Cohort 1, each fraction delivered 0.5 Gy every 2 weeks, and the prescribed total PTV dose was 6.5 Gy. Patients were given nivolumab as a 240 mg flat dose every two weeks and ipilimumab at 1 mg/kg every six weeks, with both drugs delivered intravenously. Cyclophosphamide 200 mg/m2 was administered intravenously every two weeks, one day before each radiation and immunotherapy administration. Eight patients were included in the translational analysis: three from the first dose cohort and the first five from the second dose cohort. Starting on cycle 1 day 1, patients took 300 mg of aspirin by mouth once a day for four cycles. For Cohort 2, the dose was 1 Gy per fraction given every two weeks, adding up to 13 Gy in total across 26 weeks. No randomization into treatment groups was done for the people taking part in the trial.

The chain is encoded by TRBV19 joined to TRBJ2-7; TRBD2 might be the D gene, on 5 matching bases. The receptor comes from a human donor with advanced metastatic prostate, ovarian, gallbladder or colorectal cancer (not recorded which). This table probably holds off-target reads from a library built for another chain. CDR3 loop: CASRGGSYEQYF. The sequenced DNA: TGTGCCAGTCGTGGAGGCTCCTACGAGCAGTACTTC.